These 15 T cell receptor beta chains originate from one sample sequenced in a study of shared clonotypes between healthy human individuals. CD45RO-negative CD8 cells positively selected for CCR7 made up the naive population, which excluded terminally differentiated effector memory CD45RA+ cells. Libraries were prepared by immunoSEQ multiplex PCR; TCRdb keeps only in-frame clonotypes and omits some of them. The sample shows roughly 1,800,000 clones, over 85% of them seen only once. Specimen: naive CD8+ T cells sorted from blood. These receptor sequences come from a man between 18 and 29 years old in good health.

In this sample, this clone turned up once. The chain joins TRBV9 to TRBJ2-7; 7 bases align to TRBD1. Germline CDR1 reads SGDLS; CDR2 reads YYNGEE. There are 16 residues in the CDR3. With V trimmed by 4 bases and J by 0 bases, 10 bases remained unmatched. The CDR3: CASSLGQTIYSYEQYF. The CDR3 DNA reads TGTGCCAGCAGCCTGGGACAGACCATTTACTCCTACGAGCAGTACTTC. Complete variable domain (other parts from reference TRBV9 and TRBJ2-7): DSGVTQTPKHLITATGQRVTLRCSPRSGDLSVYWYQQSLDQGLQFLIQYYNGEERAKGNILERFSAQQFPDLHSELNLSSLELGDSALYFCASSLGQTIYSYEQYFGPGTRLTVT.

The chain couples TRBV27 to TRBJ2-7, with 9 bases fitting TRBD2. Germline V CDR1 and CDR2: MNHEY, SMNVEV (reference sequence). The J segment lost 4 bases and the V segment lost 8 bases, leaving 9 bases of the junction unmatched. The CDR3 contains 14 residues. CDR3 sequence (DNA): TGTGCCAGCGGGATAGCGGGAGACAAGTACGAGCAGTACTTC. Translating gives CASGIAGDKYEQYF.

CDR3 DNA: TGTGCCAGTAGTTACGACAGTTCCCCTAACTATGGCTACACCTTC. It codes for CASSYDSSPNYGYTF. The rearrangement uses TRBV19 and TRBJ1-2, with D possibly matching TRBD1 (5 bases). The CDR3 loop spans 15 amino acids. Trimming took 5 bases from V and 0 from J, leaving 13 bases between them. CDR1 and CDR2 (germline): LNHDA, SQIVND (reference sequence).

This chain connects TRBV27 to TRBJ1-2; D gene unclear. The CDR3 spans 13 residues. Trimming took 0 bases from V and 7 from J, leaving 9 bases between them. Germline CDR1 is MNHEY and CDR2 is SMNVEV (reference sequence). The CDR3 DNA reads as TGTGCCAGCAGTTTATCGCCTCCCCTTGGCTACACCTTC. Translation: CASSLSPPLGYTF.

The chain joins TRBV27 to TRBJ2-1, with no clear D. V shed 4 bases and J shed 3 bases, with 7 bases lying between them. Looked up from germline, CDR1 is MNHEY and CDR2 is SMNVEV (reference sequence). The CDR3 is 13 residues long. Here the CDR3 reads CASSSWVYNEQFF. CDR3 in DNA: TGTGCCAGCAGTTCTTGGGTCTACAATGAGCAGTTCTTC.

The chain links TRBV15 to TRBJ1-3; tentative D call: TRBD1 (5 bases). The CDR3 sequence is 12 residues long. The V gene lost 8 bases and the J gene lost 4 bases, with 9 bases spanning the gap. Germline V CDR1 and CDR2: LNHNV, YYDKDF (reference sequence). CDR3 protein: CATAGSGNTIYF. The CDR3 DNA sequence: TGTGCCACCGCAGGGTCGGGAAACACCATATATTTT.

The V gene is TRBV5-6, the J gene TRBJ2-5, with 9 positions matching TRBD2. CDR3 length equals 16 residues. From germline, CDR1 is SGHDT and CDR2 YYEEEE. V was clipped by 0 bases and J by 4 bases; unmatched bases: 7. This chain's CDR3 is CASSLAVAGVLETQYF. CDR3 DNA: TGTGCCAGCAGCTTGGCGGTAGCGGGAGTCCTAGAGACCCAGTACTTC.

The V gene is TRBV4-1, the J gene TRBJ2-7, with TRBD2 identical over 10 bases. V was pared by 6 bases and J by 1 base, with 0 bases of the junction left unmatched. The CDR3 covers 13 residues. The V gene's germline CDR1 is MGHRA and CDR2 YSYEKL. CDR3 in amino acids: CASRLAGSYEQYF. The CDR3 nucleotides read TGCGCCAGCAGACTAGCGGGATCCTACGAGCAGTACTTC.

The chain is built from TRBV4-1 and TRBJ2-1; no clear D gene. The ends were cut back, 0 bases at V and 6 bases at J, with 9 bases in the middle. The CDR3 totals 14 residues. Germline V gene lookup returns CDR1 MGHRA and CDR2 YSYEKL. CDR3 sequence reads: CASSQDRSGNEQFF. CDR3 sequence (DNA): TGCGCCAGCAGCCAAGATCGTTCGGGCAATGAGCAGTTCTTC.

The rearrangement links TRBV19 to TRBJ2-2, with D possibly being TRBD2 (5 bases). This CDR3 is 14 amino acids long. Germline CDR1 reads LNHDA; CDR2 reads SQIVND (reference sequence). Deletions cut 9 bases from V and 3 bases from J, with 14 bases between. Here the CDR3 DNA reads TGTGCCAGCCGGCCGCAGGACTACACCGGGGAGCTGTTTTTT. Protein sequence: CASRPQDYTGELFF. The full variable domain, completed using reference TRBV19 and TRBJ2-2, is DGGITQSPKYLFRKEGQNVTLSCEQNLNHDAMYWYRQDPGQGLRLIYYSQIVNDFQKGDIAEGYSVSREKKESFPLTVTSAQKNPTAFYLCASRPQDYTGELFFGEGSRLTVL.

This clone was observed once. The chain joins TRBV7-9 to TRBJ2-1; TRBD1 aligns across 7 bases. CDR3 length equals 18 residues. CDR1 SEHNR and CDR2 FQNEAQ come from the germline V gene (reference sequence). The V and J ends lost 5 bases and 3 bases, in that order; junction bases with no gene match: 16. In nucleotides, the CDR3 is TGTGCCAGCAGCACAAGTCGGCCGGGCAGGGGGTTCTACAATGAGCAGTTCTTC. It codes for CASSTSRPGRGFYNEQFF.

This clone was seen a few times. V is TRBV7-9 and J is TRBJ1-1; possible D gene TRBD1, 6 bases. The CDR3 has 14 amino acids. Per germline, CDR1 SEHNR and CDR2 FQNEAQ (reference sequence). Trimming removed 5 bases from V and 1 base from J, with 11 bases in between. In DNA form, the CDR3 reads TGTGCCAGCAGCGTTATAGGGGGGAACACTGAAGCTTTCTTT. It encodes CASSVIGGNTEAFF.

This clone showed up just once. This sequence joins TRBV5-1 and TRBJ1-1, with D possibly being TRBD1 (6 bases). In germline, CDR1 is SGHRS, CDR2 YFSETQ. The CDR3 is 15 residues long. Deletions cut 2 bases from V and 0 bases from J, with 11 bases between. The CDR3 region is CASSFGWGLNTEAFF. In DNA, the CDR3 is TGCGCCAGCAGCTTTGGATGGGGGCTGAACACTGAAGCTTTCTTT.

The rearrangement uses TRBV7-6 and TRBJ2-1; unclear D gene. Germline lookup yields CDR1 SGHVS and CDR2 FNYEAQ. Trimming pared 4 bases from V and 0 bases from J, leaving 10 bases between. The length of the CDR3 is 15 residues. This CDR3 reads CASSSERGSYNEQFF. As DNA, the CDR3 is TGTGCCAGCAGCTCCGAGCGAGGCTCCTACAATGAGCAGTTCTTC.

In nucleotides, the CDR3 is TGTGCCAGCAGTCTTTCCCCCGGAGCGGGAGGATGGAACACCGGGGAGCTGTTTTTT. Residues: CASSLSPGAGGWNTGELFF. This chain joins TRBV27 and TRBJ2-2; 9 nucleotides line up with TRBD2. The CDR3 length is 19 residues. V was clipped by 5 bases and J by 1 base; unmatched bases: 14. Germline V gene sequence: CDR1 MNHEY, CDR2 SMNVEV (reference sequence).